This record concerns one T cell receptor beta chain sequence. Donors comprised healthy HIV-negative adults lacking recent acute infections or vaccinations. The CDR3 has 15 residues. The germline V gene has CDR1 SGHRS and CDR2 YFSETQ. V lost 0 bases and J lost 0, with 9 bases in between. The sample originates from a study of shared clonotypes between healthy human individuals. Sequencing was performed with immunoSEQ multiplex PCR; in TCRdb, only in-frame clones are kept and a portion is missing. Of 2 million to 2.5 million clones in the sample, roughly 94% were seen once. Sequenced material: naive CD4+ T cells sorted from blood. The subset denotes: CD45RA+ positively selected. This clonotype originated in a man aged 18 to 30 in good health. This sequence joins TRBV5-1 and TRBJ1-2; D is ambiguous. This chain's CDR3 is CASSLVADTNYGYTF. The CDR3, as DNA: TGCGCCAGCAGCTTGGTGGCAGATACTAACTATGGCTACACCTTC.